This T cell receptor (beta chain) is from a study of shared clonotypes between healthy human individuals. V shed 0 bases, J shed 2 bases, and the junction held 5 bases outside the gene matches. This CDR3 spans 17 amino acids. Germline V gene lookup returns CDR1 LNHNV and CDR2 YYDKDF (reference sequence). Replicate sorted-subset PCRs were loaded with 150 to 250 ng DNA, 30,000 or so T cell genomes. Clones were sequenced by immunoSEQ multiplex PCR, and TCRdb holds only the in-frame ones, with some missing. In the table there are approximately 1.4 million clones, 95% to 99% of which are singletons. Study-level results: Only blood underwent sampling, and tissue repertoires likely differ.

In the case of this clone: Its antigen is as yet unknown.

The authors divided CD4+ cells into CD45RA+ naive and CD45RA-negative memory subsets. The specimen was naive CD4+ T cells sorted from blood. The sample's subset: CD45RA+ positively selected. The clonotype originates from a man aged 25 to 40 in good health. The chain employs TRBV15 and TRBJ2-3; 10 bases are shared with TRBD2. The CDR3 nucleotides are TGTGCCACCAGCAGAGAGCACAGCGGGAGGGCCACAGATACGCAGTATTTT. Its translation is CATSREHSGRATDTQYF.